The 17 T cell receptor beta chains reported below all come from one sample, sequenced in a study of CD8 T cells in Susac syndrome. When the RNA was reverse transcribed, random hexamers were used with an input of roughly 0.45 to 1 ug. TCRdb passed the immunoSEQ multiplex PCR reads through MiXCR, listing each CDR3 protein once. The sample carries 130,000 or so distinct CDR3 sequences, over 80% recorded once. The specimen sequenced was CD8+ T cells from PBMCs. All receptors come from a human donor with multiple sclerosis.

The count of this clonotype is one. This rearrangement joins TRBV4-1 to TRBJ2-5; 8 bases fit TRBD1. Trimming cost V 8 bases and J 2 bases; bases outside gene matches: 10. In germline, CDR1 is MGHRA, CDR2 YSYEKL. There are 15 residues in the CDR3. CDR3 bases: TGCGCCAGCCGAAAGAGGGACAGGCTACAAGAGACCCAGTACTTC. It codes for CASRKRDRLQETQYF.

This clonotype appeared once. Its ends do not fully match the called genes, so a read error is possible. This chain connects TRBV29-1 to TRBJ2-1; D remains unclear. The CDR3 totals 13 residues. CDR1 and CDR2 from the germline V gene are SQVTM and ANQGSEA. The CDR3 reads CSVVAKRYNERFF. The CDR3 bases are TGCAGCGTTGTTGCGAAGCGCTACAATGAGCGGTTCTTC.

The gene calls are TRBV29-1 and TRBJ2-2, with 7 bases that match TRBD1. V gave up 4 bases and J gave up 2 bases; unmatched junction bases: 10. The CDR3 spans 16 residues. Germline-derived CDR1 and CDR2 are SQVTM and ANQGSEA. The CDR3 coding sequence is TGCAGCGTTGTCCCTTCCGGGACAGCCAACACCGGGGAGCTGTTTTTT. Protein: CSVVPSGTANTGELFF.

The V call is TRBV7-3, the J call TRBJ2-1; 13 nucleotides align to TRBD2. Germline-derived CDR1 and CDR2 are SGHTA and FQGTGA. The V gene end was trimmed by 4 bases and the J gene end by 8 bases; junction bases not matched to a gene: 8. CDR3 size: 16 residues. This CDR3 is CASSSGLAGDEDEQFF. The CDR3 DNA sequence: TGTGCCAGCAGCTCCGGACTAGCGGGAGATGAGGATGAGCAGTTCTTC.

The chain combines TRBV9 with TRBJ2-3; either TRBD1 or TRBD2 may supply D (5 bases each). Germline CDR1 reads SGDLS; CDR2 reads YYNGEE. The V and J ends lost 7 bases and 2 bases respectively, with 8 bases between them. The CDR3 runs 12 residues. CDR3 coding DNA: TGTGCCAGCGGGGGTTCCACAGATACGCAGTATTTT. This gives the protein CASGGSTDTQYF.

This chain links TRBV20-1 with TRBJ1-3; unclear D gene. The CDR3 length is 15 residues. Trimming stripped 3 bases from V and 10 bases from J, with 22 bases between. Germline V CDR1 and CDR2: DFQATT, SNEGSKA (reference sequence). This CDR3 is CSARRKGLTKGTIYF. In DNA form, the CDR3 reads TGCAGTGCTAGGAGAAAAGGCCTCACTAAAGGGACCATATATTTT.

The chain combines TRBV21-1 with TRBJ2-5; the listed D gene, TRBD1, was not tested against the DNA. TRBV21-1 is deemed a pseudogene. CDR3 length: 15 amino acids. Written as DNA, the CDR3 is TGTGCCAGCAGCAAAGTGGAGCAAGGGGTGAGGGCCCAGTACTTC. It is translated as CASSKVEQGVRAQYF.

CDR3 residues: CASSSGTVGSNQPQHF. The CDR3 bases are TGTGCCAGCAGCTCCGGGACCGTCGGGAGCAATCAGCCCCAGCATTTT. The genes are TRBV6-1 and TRBJ1-5, with D possibly TRBD1 on 5 matching bases. V was clipped by 6 bases and J by 1 base, with 16 bases between them. The V gene's germline CDR1 is MNHNS and CDR2 SASEGT. The CDR3 covers 16 residues.

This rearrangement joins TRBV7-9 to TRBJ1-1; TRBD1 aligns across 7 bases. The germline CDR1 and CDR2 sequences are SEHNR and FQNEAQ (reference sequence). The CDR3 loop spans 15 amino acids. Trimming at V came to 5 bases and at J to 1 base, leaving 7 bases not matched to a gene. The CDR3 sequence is CASSQSGQTNTEAFF. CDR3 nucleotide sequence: TGTGCCAGCAGCCAGTCGGGACAGACGAACACTGAAGCTTTCTTT. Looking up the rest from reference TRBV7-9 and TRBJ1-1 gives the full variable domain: DTGVSQNPRHKITKRGQNVTFRCDPISEHNRLYWYRQTLGQGPEFLTYFQNEAQLEKSRLLSDRFSAERPKGSFSTLEIQRTEQGDSAMYLCASSQSGQTNTEAFFGQGTRLTVV.

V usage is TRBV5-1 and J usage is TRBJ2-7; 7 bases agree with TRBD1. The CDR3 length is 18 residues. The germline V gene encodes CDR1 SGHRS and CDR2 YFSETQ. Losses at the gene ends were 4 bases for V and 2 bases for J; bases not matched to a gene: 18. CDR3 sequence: CASSPSGIQTGKAYEQYF. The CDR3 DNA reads TGCGCCAGCAGCCCTTCGGGGATACAGACAGGGAAGGCCTACGAGCAGTACTTC.

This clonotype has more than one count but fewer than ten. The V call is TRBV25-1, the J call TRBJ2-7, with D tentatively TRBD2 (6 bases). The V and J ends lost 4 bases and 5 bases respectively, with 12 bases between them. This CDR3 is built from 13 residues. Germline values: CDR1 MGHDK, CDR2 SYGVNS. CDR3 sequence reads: CASSGRRRDEQYV. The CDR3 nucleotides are TGTGCCAGCAGTGGGCGTCGGAGGGACGAGCAGTACGTC.

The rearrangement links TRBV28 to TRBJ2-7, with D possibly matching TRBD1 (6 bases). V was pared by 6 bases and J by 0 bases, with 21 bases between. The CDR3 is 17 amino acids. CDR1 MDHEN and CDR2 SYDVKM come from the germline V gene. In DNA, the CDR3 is TGTGCCAGCAGCCCAAGGAGACAGGCGCTACCCTCCTACGAGCAGTACTTC. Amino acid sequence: CASSPRRQALPSYEQYF.

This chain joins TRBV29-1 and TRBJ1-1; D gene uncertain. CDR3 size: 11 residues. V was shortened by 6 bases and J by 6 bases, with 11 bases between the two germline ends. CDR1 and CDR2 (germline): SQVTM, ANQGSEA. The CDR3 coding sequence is TGCAGCGTAAGATTTGGAGCTGAAGCTTTCTTT. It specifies CSVRFGAEAFF.

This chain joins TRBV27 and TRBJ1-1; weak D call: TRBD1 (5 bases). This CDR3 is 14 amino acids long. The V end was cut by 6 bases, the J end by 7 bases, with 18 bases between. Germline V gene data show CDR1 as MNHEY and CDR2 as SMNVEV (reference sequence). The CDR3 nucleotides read TGTGCCAGCAGCCTGGGACGGAATCTGGGTGAAGCTTTCTTT. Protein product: CASSLGRNLGEAFF.

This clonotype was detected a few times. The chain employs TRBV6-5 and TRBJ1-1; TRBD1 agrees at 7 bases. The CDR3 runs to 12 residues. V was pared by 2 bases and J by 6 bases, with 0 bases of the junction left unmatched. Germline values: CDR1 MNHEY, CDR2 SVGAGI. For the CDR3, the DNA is TGTGCCAGCAGTTACGGGACAGCTGAAGCTTTCTTT. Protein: CASSYGTAEAFF.

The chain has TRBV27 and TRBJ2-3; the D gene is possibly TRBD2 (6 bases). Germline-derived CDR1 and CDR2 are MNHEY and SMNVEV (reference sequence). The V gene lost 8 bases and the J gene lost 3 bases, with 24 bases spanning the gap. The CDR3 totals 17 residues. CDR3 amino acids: CASRPLDYLGVTDTQYF. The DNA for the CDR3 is TGTGCCAGCCGACCCTTGGACTACCTCGGTGTTACAGATACGCAGTATTTT.

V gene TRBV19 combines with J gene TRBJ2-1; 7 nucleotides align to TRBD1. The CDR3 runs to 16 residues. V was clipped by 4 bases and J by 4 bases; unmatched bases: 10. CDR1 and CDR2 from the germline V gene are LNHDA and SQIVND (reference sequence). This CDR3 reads CASSSPRQGWYNEQFF. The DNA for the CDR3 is TGTGCCAGTAGTAGCCCCAGACAGGGTTGGTACAATGAGCAGTTCTTC. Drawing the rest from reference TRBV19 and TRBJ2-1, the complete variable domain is DGGITQSPKYLFRKEGQNVTLSCEQNLNHDAMYWYRQDPGQGLRLIYYSQIVNDFQKGDIAEGYSVSREKKESFPLTVTSAQKNPTAFYLCASSSPRQGWYNEQFFGPGTRLTVL.